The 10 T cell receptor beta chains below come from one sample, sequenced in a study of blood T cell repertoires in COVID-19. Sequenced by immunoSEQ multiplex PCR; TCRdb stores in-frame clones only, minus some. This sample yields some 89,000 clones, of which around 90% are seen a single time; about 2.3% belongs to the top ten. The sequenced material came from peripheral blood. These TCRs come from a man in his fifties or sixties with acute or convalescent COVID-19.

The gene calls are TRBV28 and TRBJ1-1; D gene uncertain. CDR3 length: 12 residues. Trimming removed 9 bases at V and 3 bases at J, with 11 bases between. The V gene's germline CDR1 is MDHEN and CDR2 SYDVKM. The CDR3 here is CASWMRYTEAFF. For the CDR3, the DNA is TGTGCCAGTTGGATGCGGTACACTGAAGCTTTCTTT. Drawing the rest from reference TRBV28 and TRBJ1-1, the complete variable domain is DVKVTQSSRYLVKRTGEKVFLECVQDMDHENMFWYRQDPGLGLRLIYFSYDVKMKEKGDIPEGYSVSREKKERFSLILESASTNQTSMYLCASWMRYTEAFFGQGTRLTVV.

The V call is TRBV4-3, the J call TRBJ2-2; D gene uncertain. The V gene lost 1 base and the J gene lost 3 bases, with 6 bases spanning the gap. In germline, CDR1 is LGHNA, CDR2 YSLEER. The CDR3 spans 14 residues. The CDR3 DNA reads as TGCGCCAGCAGCCAAGTTCCGGACACCGGGGAGCTGTTTTTT. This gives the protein CASSQVPDTGELFF.

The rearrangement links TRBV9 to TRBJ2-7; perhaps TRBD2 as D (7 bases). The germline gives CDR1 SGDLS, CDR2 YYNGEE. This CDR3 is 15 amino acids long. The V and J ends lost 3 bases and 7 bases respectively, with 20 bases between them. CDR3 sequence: CASSEGGGQAREQYF. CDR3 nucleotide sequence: TGTGCCAGCAGCGAGGGGGGAGGGCAGGCGAGGGAGCAGTACTTC.

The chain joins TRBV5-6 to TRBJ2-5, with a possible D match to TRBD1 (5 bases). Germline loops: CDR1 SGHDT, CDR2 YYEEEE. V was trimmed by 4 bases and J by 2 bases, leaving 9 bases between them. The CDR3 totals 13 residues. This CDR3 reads CASSGAFQETQYF. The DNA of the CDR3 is TGTGCCAGCAGCGGGGCCTTTCAAGAGACCCAGTACTTC.

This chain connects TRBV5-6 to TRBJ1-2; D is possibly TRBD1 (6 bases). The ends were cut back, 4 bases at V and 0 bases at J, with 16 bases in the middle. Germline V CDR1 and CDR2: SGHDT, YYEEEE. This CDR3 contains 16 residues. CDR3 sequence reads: CASSVRQVEANYGYTF. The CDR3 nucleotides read TGTGCCAGCAGCGTTCGACAGGTTGAGGCTAACTATGGCTACACCTTC.

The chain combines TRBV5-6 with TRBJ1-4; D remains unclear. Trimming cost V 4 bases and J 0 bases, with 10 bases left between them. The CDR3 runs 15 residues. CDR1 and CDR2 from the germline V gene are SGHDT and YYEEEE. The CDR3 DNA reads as TGTGCCAGCAGCGATGGAGGGTCAACTAATGAAAAACTGTTTTTT. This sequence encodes CASSDGGSTNEKLFF.

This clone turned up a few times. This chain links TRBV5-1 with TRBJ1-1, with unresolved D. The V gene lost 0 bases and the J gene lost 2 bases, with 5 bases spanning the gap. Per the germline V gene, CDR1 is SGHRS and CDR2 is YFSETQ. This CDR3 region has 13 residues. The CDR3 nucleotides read TGCGCCAGCAGCTTGGAAGCAAACACTGAAGCTTTCTTT. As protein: CASSLEANTEAFF.

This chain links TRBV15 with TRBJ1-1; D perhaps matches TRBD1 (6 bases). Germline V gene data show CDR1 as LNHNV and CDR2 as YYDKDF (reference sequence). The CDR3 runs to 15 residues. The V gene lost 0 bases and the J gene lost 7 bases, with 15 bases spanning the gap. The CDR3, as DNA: TGTGCCACCAGCAGAGATAGACGGCGAGGGGGTGAAGCTTTCTTT. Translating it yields CATSRDRRRGGEAFF.

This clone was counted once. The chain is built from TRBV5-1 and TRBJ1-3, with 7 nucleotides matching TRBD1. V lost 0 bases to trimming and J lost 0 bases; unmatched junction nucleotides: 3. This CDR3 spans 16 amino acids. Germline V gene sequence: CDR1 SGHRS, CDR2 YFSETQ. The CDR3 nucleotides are TGCGCCAGCAGCTTGGAGGACAGGACCTCTGGAAACACCATATATTTT. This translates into CASSLEDRTSGNTIYF.

CDR3 in DNA: TGTGCCAGCAGTTACGGCGGGAAGTCCTACAATGAGCAGTTCTTC. It translates to CASSYGGKSYNEQFF. J is TRBJ2-1 and V is TRBV6-5, with D maybe TRBD2 (6 bases). Germline V lookup: CDR1 MNHEY, CDR2 SVGAGI. Trimming removed 2 bases from V and 1 base from J, with 9 bases in between. The CDR3 totals 15 residues.